This TCR beta chain was profiled in a study of blood T cell repertoires in COVID-19. Study-wide context: Acute and convalescent COVID-19 samples came from the United States, Italy and Spain.

In the authors' workflow: Nucleated cell number was recorded as an estimate derived from reference gene primer amplification. The table came from immunoSEQ multiplex PCR; TCRdb's copy has only in-frame clones and leaves some out. V and J calls plus clone size are reproduced from that table; the DNA served to infer D and trimming. The data show 50,000 or so clones, about 92% seen once. This CDR3 comprises 16 residues. The germline gives CDR1 LGHDT, CDR2 YNNKEL (reference sequence). Trimming cost V 1 base and J 0 bases, with 12 bases left between them. Sequences were obtained from peripheral blood. V usage is TRBV3-1 (or the pseudogene TRBV3-2) and J usage is TRBJ2-5, with D perhaps TRBD2 (5 bases). The clonotype originates from a human donor in a cohort sampled during active COVID-19. The CDR3 sequence is CASSQGGSGNQETQYF. In DNA form, the CDR3 reads TGTGCCAGCAGCCAAGGAGGCTCGGGAAACCAAGAGACCCAGTACTTC.